A selection of T cell receptor beta chains follows, all from one sample in a study of response to subunit inactivated influenza vaccine. TCRdb called the RT-PCR reads again in MiXCR, with one record for every CDR3 protein. The repertoire has about 530,000 distinct CDR3 sequences, approximately 12% of them found once; the top ten carry around 13%. This material consisted of PBMCs from blood, taken roughly 48 days after vaccination. The receptors were gathered from a man aged 45-65 years who received an inactivated influenza vaccine. The CDR3 runs from the conserved cysteine through the conserved F or W. D genes are given only for firm matches. Size values are once, few and many counts, or a class for expanded clones, and some rows have none.

CDR3 | DNA | D | size | J | V
CASSPNLGRSNQPQHF | TGCGCCAGCAGCCCTAACCTAGGACGGAGCAATCAGCCCCAGCATTTT | . | few | TRBJ1-5 | TRBV4-1
CASSSQGPGGEQFF | TGCGCCAGCAGCTCACAGGGCCCGGGAGGAGAGCAGTTCTTC | . | . | TRBJ2-1 | TRBV5-1
CASSNQGEQFF | TGTGCCAGCAGTAATCAGGGTGAGCAGTTCTTC | . | many | TRBJ2-1 | TRBV2
CSARDLLTQYF | TGCAGTGCTAGAGATCTCCTGACCCAGTACTTC | . | few | TRBJ2-5 | TRBV20-1
CASSFGGQGYEQYF | TGTGCCAGCAGTTTTGGCGGACAGGGATACGAGCAGTACTTC | TRBD1 | . | TRBJ2-7 | TRBV12-3/TRBV12-4
CATSRVSSGGNEQFF | TGTGCCACCAGCAGAGTTTCTAGCGGGGGCAATGAGCAGTTCTTC | TRBD2 | . | TRBJ2-1 | TRBV15
CSVDFGFDTQYF | TGCAGCGTTGATTTCGGTTTTGATACGCAGTATTTT | . | many | TRBJ2-3 | TRBV29-1
CASSLVGSGGGETQYF | TGTGCCAGCAGCTTGGTTGGTAGCGGGGGTGGGGAGACCCAGTACTTC | TRBD2 | . | TRBJ2-5 | TRBV5-5
CASSRSGTGNEQFF | TGCGCCAGCAGCAGATCCGGGACTGGCAATGAGCAGTTCTTC | . | many | TRBJ2-1 | TRBV5-1
CASSLLAGGTADTQYF | TGTGCCAGCAGCTTACTAGCGGGGGGGACGGCAGATACGCAGTATTTT | TRBD2 | . | TRBJ2-3 | TRBV7-6
CSAQTSGIQETQYF | TGCAGTGCCCAGACTAGCGGTATCCAAGAGACCCAGTACTTC | TRBD2 | . | TRBJ2-5 | TRBV20-1
CASRPTNTDTQYF | TGTGCCAGCAGACCGACGAACACAGATACGCAGTATTTT | . | many | TRBJ2-3 | TRBV12-3/TRBV12-4
CASRNRADIQYF | TGTGCCAGCAGAAACAGGGCGGACATTCAGTACTTC | . | many | TRBJ2-4 | TRBV7-9
CASSQGWGGGNQPQHF | TGCGCCAGCAGCCAAGGGTGGGGAGGGGGTAATCAGCCCCAGCATTTT | . | few | TRBJ1-5 | TRBV4-3
CASSQEASGWNEQFF | TGTGCCAGCAGCCAAGAGGCTAGCGGGTGGAATGAGCAGTTCTTC | TRBD2 | . | TRBJ2-1 | TRBV3-1
CASSPPTPKDYF | TGTGCCAGCAGCCCTCCGACCCCCAAGGACTACTTC | . | many | TRBJ2-5 | TRBV7-2
CASSFGLENQPQHF | TGTGCCAGCAGCTTCGGACTGGAGAATCAGCCCCAGCATTTT | . | . | TRBJ1-5 | TRBV7-2
CATSLRGTDTQYF | TGTGCCACGTCACTAAGGGGCACAGATACGCAGTATTTT | . | once | TRBJ2-3 | TRBV27
CSAKGHTGELFF | TGCAGTGCTAAGGGGCACACCGGGGAGCTGTTTTTT | . | . | TRBJ2-2 | TRBV20-1
CASSGRRFGELFF | TGTGCCAGCAGCGGACGTAGGTTCGGGGAGCTGTTTTTT | . | . | TRBJ2-2 | TRBV6-1
CASSFTDSGNTIYF | TGCGCCAGCAGCTTTACTGACTCTGGAAACACCATATATTTT | . | . | TRBJ1-3 | TRBV5-1
CASSLAGGWDEQFF | TGCGCCAGCAGCTTGGCGGGGGGATGGGATGAGCAGTTCTTC | TRBD2 | . | TRBJ2-1 | TRBV5-1
CASSQAVSYEQYF | TGTGCCAGCAGCCAAGCAGTCTCCTACGAGCAGTACTTC | . | few | TRBJ2-7 | TRBV3-1
CAISFRTGKRVETQYF | TGTGCCATCAGCTTTAGGACAGGAAAAAGGGTCGAGACCCAGTACTTC | TRBD1 | . | TRBJ2-5 | TRBV11-2
CASSKEGRGTEAFF | TGCGCCAGCAGCAAGGAGGGCAGGGGAACAGAAGCTTTCTTT | . | many | TRBJ1-1 | TRBV5-1
CASSLFKEGPQYF | TGTGCCAGCAGCTTATTTAAGGAGGGACCCCAGTACTTC | . | few | TRBJ2-5 | TRBV11-2
CASSLSLGEQFF | TGTGCCAGCAGTCTCTCGTTGGGTGAGCAGTTCTTC | . | many | TRBJ2-1 | TRBV12-3/TRBV12-4
CASSVRTLWGYTF | TGTGCCAGCAGTGTCAGGACCCTCTGGGGCTACACCTTC | . | few | TRBJ1-2 | TRBV28
CASSTGQGPNTEAFF | TGTGCCAGCAGCACGGGACAGGGTCCGAACACTGAAGCTTTCTTT | TRBD1 | few | TRBJ1-1 | TRBV5-5
CASNQRGLAGDEQYF | TGTGCCAGCAACCAACGGGGTCTAGCGGGAGACGAGCAGTACTTC | TRBD2 | many | TRBJ2-7 | TRBV6-2/TRBV6-3
CASTRSTPGSGTGELFF | TGCGCCAGCACCCGATCCACCCCCGGATCGGGGACCGGGGAGCTGTTTTTT | . | few | TRBJ2-2 | TRBV4-3
CASSEGGIAYEQYF | TGTGCCAGCAGTGAAGGGGGGATCGCCTACGAGCAGTACTTC | . | few | TRBJ2-7 | TRBV6-1
CASSLGQATRNEQFF | TGCGCCAGCAGCTTGGGGCAGGCCACTCGCAATGAGCAGTTCTTC | . | many | TRBJ2-1 | TRBV5-1
CASRNDRTLSEQFF | TGTGCCAGCAGAAATGACAGGACCCTCAGTGAGCAGTTCTTC | . | few | TRBJ2-1 | TRBV9
CASSLERGRDEKLFF | TGTGCCAGCAGTTTAGAACGGGGTCGGGATGAAAAACTGTTTTTT | . | . | TRBJ1-4 | TRBV28
CASSKLAGGSYNEQFF | TGTGCCAGCAGTAAACTAGCGGGGGGGTCTTACAATGAGCAGTTCTTC | TRBD2 | many | TRBJ2-1 | TRBV12-3/TRBV12-4
CASSLGEYSTDTQYF | TGTGCCAGCAGCTTGGGGGAGTACAGCACAGATACGCAGTATTTT | . | many | TRBJ2-3 | TRBV5-5
CASSQLRDKTSGGSSGANVLTF | TGTGCCAGCAGCCAACTCCGGGACAAGACTAGCGGGGGGAGCTCTGGGGCCAACGTCCTGACTTTC | TRBD2 | . | TRBJ2-6 | TRBV3-1
CASSPGTADYYEQYF | TGTGCCAGCAGCCCCGGGACAGCCGATTATTACGAGCAGTACTTC | TRBD1 | . | TRBJ2-7 | TRBV6-2/TRBV6-3
CASTWSLRAGANVLTF | TGTGCCAGCACTTGGTCGCTCAGGGCTGGGGCCAACGTCCTGACTTTC | . | . | TRBJ2-6 | TRBV6-2/TRBV6-3
CASSPTGSNQPQHF | TGTGCCAGCAGCCCGACAGGGAGCAATCAGCCCCAGCATTTT | TRBD1 | many | TRBJ1-5 | TRBV7-2
CASSPGPHTGELFF | TGTGCCAGCAGCCCCGGGCCCCACACCGGGGAGCTGTTTTTT | . | once | TRBJ2-2 | TRBV3-1
CASSLGLMQFF | TGTGCCAGCAGTTTGGGCCTAATGCAGTTCTTC | . | few | TRBJ2-1 | TRBV27
CASSSPGGLYEQYF | TGTGCCAGCAGTTCTCCGGGGGGCTTATACGAGCAGTACTTC | . | . | TRBJ2-7 | TRBV6-5
CASSLRGRLDGIGRGYTF | TGCGCCAGCAGCCTCAGAGGGCGTTTAGATGGGATAGGGCGTGGCTACACCTTC | . | few | TRBJ1-2 | TRBV4-3
CASSLTGEVRNTEAFF | TGCGCCAGCAGCTTGACCGGGGAAGTAAGGAACACTGAAGCTTTCTTT | . | . | TRBJ1-1 | TRBV5-1
CASSFLPGASTDTQYF | TGTGCCAGCAGCTTCCTTCCTGGGGCTAGCACAGATACGCAGTATTTT | . | . | TRBJ2-3 | TRBV7-9
CASSLGPSGNSGELFF | TGTGCCAGCAGCTTAGGGCCTAGCGGGAATAGCGGGGAGCTGTTTTTT | TRBD2 | . | TRBJ2-2 | TRBV7-6
CCAQPVGREGSYNEQFF | TGCTGTGCTCAACCGGTTGGGCGGGAAGGCTCTTACAATGAGCAGTTCTTC | . | . | TRBJ2-1 | TRBV20-1
CSARATGLATLQVYEQYF | TGCAGTGCTAGAGCAACAGGACTAGCTACTCTACAGGTATACGAGCAGTACTTC | TRBD2 | many | TRBJ2-7 | TRBV20-1
CASREQGRGYEQYF | TGTGCCAGCAGGGAACAGGGGAGGGGTTACGAGCAGTACTTC | . | few | TRBJ2-7 | TRBV27
CSVGTGGYNEQFF | TGCAGCGTTGGTACAGGGGGCTACAATGAGCAGTTCTTC | TRBD1 | many | TRBJ2-1 | TRBV29-1
CASSADGTSGPKNIQYF | TGCGCCAGCAGCGCGGACGGGACTAGCGGGCCCAAAAACATTCAGTACTTC | TRBD2 | . | TRBJ2-4 | TRBV5-1